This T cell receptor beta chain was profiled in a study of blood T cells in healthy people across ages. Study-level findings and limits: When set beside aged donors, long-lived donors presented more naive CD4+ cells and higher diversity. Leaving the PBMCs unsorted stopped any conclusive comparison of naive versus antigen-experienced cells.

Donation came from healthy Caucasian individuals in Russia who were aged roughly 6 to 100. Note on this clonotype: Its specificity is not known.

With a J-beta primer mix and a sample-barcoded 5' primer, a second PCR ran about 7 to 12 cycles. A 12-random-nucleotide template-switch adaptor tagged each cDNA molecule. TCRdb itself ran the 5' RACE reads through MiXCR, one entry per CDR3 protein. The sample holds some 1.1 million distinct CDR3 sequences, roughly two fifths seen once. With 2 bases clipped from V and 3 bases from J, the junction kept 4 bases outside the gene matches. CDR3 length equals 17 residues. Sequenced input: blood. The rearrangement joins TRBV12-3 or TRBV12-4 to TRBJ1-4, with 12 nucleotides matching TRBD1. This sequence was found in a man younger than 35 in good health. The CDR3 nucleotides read TGTGCCAGCAGTTTACCGGGACAGGGGGCGGCTAATGAAAAACTGTTTTTT. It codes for CASSLPGQGAANEKLFF.